The clone carrying this TCR beta chain has just one count. CDR3 size: 12 residues. Trimming pared 1 base from V and 5 bases from J, leaving 6 bases between. Germline loops: CDR1 MDHEN, CDR2 SYDVKM. This record belongs to a study of blood T cell repertoires in COVID-19. Study as a whole: Donors in the United States, Italy and Spain gave samples during acute or convalescent COVID-19. In each case, the material was cDNA or gDNA derived from T cells, B-cell-depleted T cells, or PBMCs.

Original processing methods: Amplified reference gene primers provided the basis for estimating nucleated cell counts. TCRdb keeps only in-frame clones here, not all; method: immunoSEQ multiplex PCR. That table supplies the V and J calls and clone size; D and trimming were determined from the DNA. The sample has some 180,000 clones; more than 60% are singletons. Sequenced sample: peripheral blood. The receptor was isolated from a man in his forties or fifties who had recovered from COVID-19. The rearrangement links TRBV28 to TRBJ2-7; D remains unclear. CDR3 in DNA: TGTGCCAGCAGTTTATTGGCTCACGAGCAGTACTTC. This encodes CASSLLAHEQYF.